This TCR beta chain appears in the sequencing data of a study of blood T cell repertoires in COVID-19. Looking at the study overall: Whether acute or convalescent, the COVID-19 samples came from the United States, Italy and Spain. The cDNA or gDNA used as material had been derived from T cells, B-cell-depleted T cells, or PBMCs.

Authors' analysis steps: Researchers report that nucleated cell counts were estimated from reference gene primer amplification. Profiling relied on immunoSEQ multiplex PCR, and the TCRdb table lists in-frame clones only, not all of them. V, J and clone size are those of that table, while D and trimming were read from the DNA. The sample carries some 200,000 clones, approximately 86% recorded once. Trimming left V 0 bases short and J 0 bases short, with 13 bases between. CDR1 is SGHRS, CDR2 YFSETQ, per germline. This CDR3 comprises 17 residues. The rearrangement joins TRBV5-1 to TRBJ2-4, with D possibly TRBD1 on 5 matching bases. The sequenced material came from peripheral blood. The receptor comes from a man aged 35 to 55 with active or convalescent COVID-19. The CDR3 loop is CASSLAVWGRAKNIQYF. As DNA, the CDR3 is TGCGCCAGCAGCTTGGCGGTCTGGGGCCGAGCCAAAAACATTCAGTACTTC.